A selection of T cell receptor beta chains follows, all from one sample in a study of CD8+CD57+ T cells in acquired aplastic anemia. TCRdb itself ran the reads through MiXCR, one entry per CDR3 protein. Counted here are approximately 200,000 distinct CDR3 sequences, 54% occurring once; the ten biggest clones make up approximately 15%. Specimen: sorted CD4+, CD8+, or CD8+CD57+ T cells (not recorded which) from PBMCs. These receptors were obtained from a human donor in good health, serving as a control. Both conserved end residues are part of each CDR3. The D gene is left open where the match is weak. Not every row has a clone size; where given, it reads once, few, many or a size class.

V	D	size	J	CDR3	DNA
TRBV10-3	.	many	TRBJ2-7	CAISGNSEGKYF	TGTGCCATCAGTGGCAATTCGGAGGGAAAGTACTTC
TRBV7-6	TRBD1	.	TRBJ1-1	CASSKGQTNTEAFF	TGTGCCAGCAGCAAGGGACAGACGAACACTGAAGCTTTCTTT
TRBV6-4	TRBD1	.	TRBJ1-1	CASSDRQGTEAFF	TGTGCCAGCAGTGACAGACAGGGCACTGAAGCTTTCTTT
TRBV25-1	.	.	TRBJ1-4	CASSEYTTVFNEKLFF	TGTGCCAGCAGTGAGTACACGACAGTGTTTAATGAAAAACTGTTTTTT
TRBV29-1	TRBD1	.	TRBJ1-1	CSVLTGVDTEAFF	TGCAGCGTTCTGACAGGGGTTGACACTGAAGCTTTCTTT
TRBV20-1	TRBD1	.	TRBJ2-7	CSAWGQTYEQYF	TGCAGTGCTTGGGGACAGACCTACGAGCAGTACTTC
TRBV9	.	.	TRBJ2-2	CASSVPPGELFF	TGTGCCAGCAGCGTACCCCCCGGGGAGCTGTTTTTT
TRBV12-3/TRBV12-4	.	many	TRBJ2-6	CASSLGARGANVLTF	TGTGCCAGCAGTTTAGGGGCTCGGGGGGCCAACGTCCTGACTTTC
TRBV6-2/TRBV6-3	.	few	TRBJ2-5	CASSYNLGLGETQYF	TGTGCCAGCAGTTACAATTTGGGCCTTGGGGAGACCCAGTACTTC
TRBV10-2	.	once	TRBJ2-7	CASQGPGEQYF	TGCGCCAGCCAAGGCCCTGGCGAGCAGTACTTC
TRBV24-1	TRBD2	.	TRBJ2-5	CATSDGAGGETQYF	TGTGCCACCAGTGATGGAGCGGGAGGTGAGACCCAGTACTTC
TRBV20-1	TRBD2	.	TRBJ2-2	CSARDGTSVHGGLFF	TGCAGTGCTAGGGACGGGACTAGCGTCCACGGGGGGCTGTTTTTT
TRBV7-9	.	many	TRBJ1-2	CASSLGDSLTGGYTF	TGTGCCAGCAGCTTGGGGGACTCCTTAACGGGGGGCTACACCTTC
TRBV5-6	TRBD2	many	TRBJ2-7	CASSFSGGAGEQYF	TGTGCCAGCAGCTTTAGCGGGGGGGCAGGCGAGCAGTACTTC
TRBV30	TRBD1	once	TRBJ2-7	CAWRRQGSYEQYF	TGTGCCTGGAGGCGACAGGGAAGCTACGAGCAGTACTTC
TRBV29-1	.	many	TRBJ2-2	CSVEERGVRELFF	TGCAGCGTTGAGGAGCGTGGGGTTCGGGAGCTGTTTTTT
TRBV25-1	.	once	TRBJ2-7	CASSDGGIAPPCSYEQYF	TGTGCCAGCAGTGACGGCGGGATTGCACCTCCGTGCTCCTACGAGCAGTACTTC
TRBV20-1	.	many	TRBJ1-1	CSASPTGNTEAFF	TGCAGTGCTAGCCCGACAGGGAACACTGAAGCTTTCTTT
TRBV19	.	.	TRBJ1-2	CASSIGRYYGYTF	TGTGCCAGTAGTATTGGCAGATACTATGGCTACACCTTC
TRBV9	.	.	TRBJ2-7	CASSVGGRSSYEQYF	TGTGCCAGCAGCGTAGGGGGCAGGAGCTCCTACGAGCAGTACTTC
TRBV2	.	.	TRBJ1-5	CASREGRAQSNSNQPQHF	TGTGCCAGCCGAGAAGGTCGGGCGCAATCTAATAGCAATCAGCCCCAGCATTTT
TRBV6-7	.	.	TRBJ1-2	CASSYSRAQGGYTF	TGTGCCAGCAGTTACTCGAGGGCCCAGGGTGGCTACACCTTC
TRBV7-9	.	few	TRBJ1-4	CASSPGNEKLFF	TGTGCCAGCAGCCCGGGCAATGAAAAACTGTTTTTT
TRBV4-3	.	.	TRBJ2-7	CASSQDRLYGSYEQYF	TGCGCCAGCAGCCAAGATCGACTCTACGGTTCCTACGAGCAGTACTTC
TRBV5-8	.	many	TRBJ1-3	CASSARGAGNTIYF	TGTGCCAGCAGCGCACGAGGGGCTGGAAACACCATATATTTT
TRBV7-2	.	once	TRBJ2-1	CASSSPDRSNEQFF	TGTGCCAGCAGCAGCCCGGACCGCAGCAATGAGCAGTTCTTC
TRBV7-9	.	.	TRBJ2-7	CAGESDTPYEQYF	TGTGCCGGGGAATCGGACACGCCCTACGAGCAGTACTTC
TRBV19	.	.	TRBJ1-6	CASSIGAQLGTPLHF	TGTGCCAGTAGTATAGGGGCACAGCTTGGGACACCCCTCCACTTT
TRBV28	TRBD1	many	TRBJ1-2	CASRPIPGQGVHGYTF	TGTGCCAGCAGACCAATTCCGGGACAGGGTGTGCATGGCTACACCTTC